The present T cell receptor beta chain was sequenced within a study of blood T cell repertoires in COVID-19. Study context: Specimens from acute and convalescent COVID-19 originated in the United States, Italy and Spain. PBMCs, B-cell-depleted T cells, or T cells provided the cDNA or gDNA that made up the material.

Original handling: Cell counts per sample came from amplifying reference gene primers. Using immunoSEQ multiplex PCR, the repertoire was profiled, and TCRdb retains in-frame clones only, with some absent. Clone size and V and J calls were adopted from that table, with D and trimming inferred from the DNA. Among a few hundred thousand clones listed, approximately 89% were seen once. The CDR3 loop spans 14 amino acids. V gene TRBV21-1 combines with J gene TRBJ1-5; the DNA was not compared with TRBD1, the D call given in the table. TRBV21-1 constitutes a pseudogene. The sequenced sample was peripheral blood. The clonotype originates from a woman aged 40 to 50 who had recovered from COVID-19. The CDR3: CASSTQGIRQPQHF. CDR3 DNA sequence: TGTGCCAGCAGCACACAGGGAATTCGTCAGCCCCAGCATTTT.